Below, 32 T cell receptor beta chains from the same sample are listed, as sequenced in a study of T cell changes during pregnancy in multiple sclerosis. Sequencing was performed with immunoSEQ multiplex PCR; in TCRdb, only in-frame clones are kept and a portion is missing. The sample consists of under 50,000 clones, roughly nine tenths of them appearing once. Here the sequenced sample was peripheral blood, taken in the first trimester of pregnancy. The source is a female donor in good health, enrolled as a control in a pregnancy study.

The chain employs TRBV15 and TRBJ2-1; TRBD2 agrees at 14 bases. V lost 5 bases, J lost 7 bases, and 4 bases stayed unmatched. The CDR3 sequence is 15 residues long. Germline-derived CDR1 and CDR2 are LNHNV and YYDKDF (reference sequence). CDR3 in amino acids: CATSPTSGGVNEQFF. In DNA form, the CDR3 reads TGTGCCACCAGCCCGACTAGCGGGGGGGTAAATGAGCAGTTCTTC. Based on the CDR3 plus reference TRBV15 and TRBJ2-1, the full variable domain is DAMVIQNPRYQVTQFGKPVTLSCSQTLNHNVMYWYQQKSSQAPKLLFHYYDKDFNNEADTPDNFQSRRPNTSFCFLDIRSPGLGDTAMYLCATSPTSGGVNEQFFGPGTRLTVL.

The V gene is TRBV7-2, the J gene TRBJ2-7; possibly TRBD2 for D (7 bases). This CDR3 has 15 amino acids. The germline gives CDR1 SGHTA, CDR2 FQGNSA. Trimming cost V 1 base and J 2 bases, with 12 bases left between them. CDR3 nucleotide sequence: TGTGCCAGCAGCTTAGGGGGGGGCAAAACCTACGAGCAGTACTTC. Amino acids: CASSLGGGKTYEQYF.

The chain is built from TRBV5-1 and TRBJ2-1, with D tentatively TRBD2 (6 bases). Per the germline V gene, CDR1 is SGHRS and CDR2 is YFSETQ. The CDR3 length is 20 residues. V lost 2 bases, J lost 1 base, and 25 bases lay in between. The CDR3 coding sequence is TGCGCCAGCAGCTTTCCTACTTCAGCGGGCCGGGGTAGTTCCTACAATGAGCAGTTCTTC. This gives the protein CASSFPTSAGRGSSYNEQFF.

V usage is TRBV5-6 and J usage is TRBJ2-3; D gene unclear. V lost 4 bases to trimming and J lost 1 base, with 10 bases between them. Germline-derived CDR1 and CDR2 are SGHDT and YYEEEE. CDR3 length equals 14 residues. The CDR3 here is CASSTARGTDTQYF. CDR3 nucleotides: TGTGCCAGCAGCACTGCCCGGGGCACAGATACGCAGTATTTT. Together with reference TRBV5-6 and TRBJ2-3, the CDR3 gives the full variable domain: DAGVTQSPTHLIKTRGQQVTLRCSPKSGHDTVSWYQQALGQGPQFIFQYYEEEERQRGNFPDRFSGHQFPNYSSELNVNALLLGDSALYLCASSTARGTDTQYFGPGTRLTVL.

This chain joins TRBV5-6 and TRBJ2-7; no firm D call. This CDR3 comprises 12 residues. Germline assignment: CDR1 SGHDT and CDR2 YYEEEE. Trimming removed 5 bases from V and 7 bases from J, with 13 bases in between. CDR3 sequence (DNA): TGTGCCAGCAGACTACCCGCCGGGGAGCAGTACTTC. Amino acid sequence: CASRLPAGEQYF. Variable domain in full (rest from reference TRBV5-6 and TRBJ2-7): DAGVTQSPTHLIKTRGQQVTLRCSPKSGHDTVSWYQQALGQGPQFIFQYYEEEERQRGNFPDRFSGHQFPNYSSELNVNALLLGDSALYLCASRLPAGEQYFGPGTRLTVT.

This clone was recorded once. The V and J genes are TRBV4-1 and TRBJ2-5; no clear D. Germline V gene lookup returns CDR1 MGHRA and CDR2 YSYEKL. This CDR3 contains 15 residues. V was pared by 0 bases and J by 2 bases, with 10 bases between. The CDR3 loop reads CASSQENSYQETQYF. The CDR3 nucleotides are TGCGCCAGCAGCCAAGAAAACAGTTATCAAGAGACCCAGTACTTC.

This clone was detected a few times. V usage is TRBV10-3 and J usage is TRBJ1-1; D might be TRBD1 (6 bases). In germline, CDR1 is ENHRY, CDR2 SYGVKD. Trimming left V 6 bases short and J 5 bases short, with 10 bases between. CDR3 length equals 12 residues. CDR3 region: CAIRSTGTEAFF. The CDR3 nucleotides are TGTGCCATCAGGTCGACAGGTACTGAAGCTTTCTTT.

This clone has only one observation. The chain combines TRBV5-8 with TRBJ1-4, with 7 bases lining up with TRBD1. The ends lost 3 bases at V and 3 bases at J; junction bases unmatched: 14. Germline assignment: CDR1 SGHTS and CDR2 YDEGEE. The length of the CDR3 is 18 residues. The CDR3 region is CASSWILAGGVANEKLFF. The CDR3 DNA follows: TGTGCCAGCAGCTGGATTCTTGCAGGGGGAGTGGCTAATGAAAAACTGTTTTTT.

This rearrangement joins TRBV19 to TRBJ2-5; TRBD1 is a possible D gene (7 bases). Trimming removed 4 bases from V and 1 base from J, with 16 bases in between. CDR1 is LNHDA and CDR2 is SQIVND in the germline V gene (reference sequence). This CDR3 region has 16 residues. DNA for the CDR3: TGTGCCAGTAGTAGCGGCGGGACAGCAATCCAAGAGACCCAGTACTTC. Its translation is CASSSGGTAIQETQYF.

The chain combines TRBV19 with TRBJ1-1; TRBD1 matches 7 bases. The germline V gene has CDR1 LNHDA and CDR2 SQIVND (reference sequence). V lost 5 bases to trimming and J lost 0 bases; unmatched junction nucleotides: 6. CDR3 size: 15 residues. The CDR3 reads CASSARQGVNTEAFF. The DNA for the CDR3 is TGTGCCAGTAGTGCCCGTCAGGGGGTGAACACTGAAGCTTTCTTT.

V usage is TRBV7-3 and J usage is TRBJ2-1; 7 bases line up with TRBD1. With 5 bases clipped from V and 6 bases from J, the junction kept 7 bases outside the gene matches. CDR1 and CDR2 from the germline V gene are SGHTA and FQGTGA. CDR3 length: 14 amino acids. The CDR3 sequence is CASSPIDRVNEQFF. The CDR3 DNA reads TGTGCCAGCAGCCCAATCGACAGGGTCAATGAGCAGTTCTTC.

The chain recombines TRBV28 with TRBJ2-6; 7 positions agree with TRBD1. The CDR3 is 16 amino acids. The germline V gene has CDR1 MDHEN and CDR2 SYDVKM. V lost 0 bases to trimming and J lost 1 base; unmatched junction nucleotides: 0. CDR3 amino acids: CASSLWTGSGANVLTF. The CDR3 nucleotides are TGTGCCAGCAGTTTATGGACAGGGTCTGGGGCCAACGTCCTGACTTTC. Full variable domain (missing parts from reference TRBV28 and TRBJ2-6): DVKVTQSSRYLVKRTGEKVFLECVQDMDHENMFWYRQDPGLGLRLIYFSYDVKMKEKGDIPEGYSVSREKKERFSLILESASTNQTSMYLCASSLWTGSGANVLTFGAGSRLTVL.

This chain's CDR3 is CASGTGPETQYF. The CDR3 DNA reads as TGTGCCAGCGGCACAGGGCCAGAGACCCAGTACTTC. J is TRBJ2-5 and V is TRBV28, with a weak D call TRBD1 (6 bases). The length of the CDR3 is 12 residues. CDR1 is MDHEN, CDR2 SYDVKM, per germline. V was pared by 8 bases and J by 4 bases, with 11 bases between.

This clone was seen only once. The chain has TRBV23-1 and TRBJ2-2; D might be TRBD1 (5 bases). TRBV23-1 qualifies as an ORF whose function is uncertain. The CDR3 is 17 residues long. The germline V and J ends were trimmed by 0 bases and 2 bases, with 13 bases remaining between them. CDR3 in amino acids: CASSQSKPDNNTGELFF. The CDR3 DNA follows: TGCGCCAGCAGTCAATCGAAGCCGGACAATAACACCGGGGAGCTGTTTTTT.

CDR3 residues: CAWRQGPGQPQHF. CDR3 bases: TGTGCCTGGAGGCAGGGGCCGGGTCAGCCCCAGCATTTT. The chain has TRBV30 and TRBJ1-5, with D maybe TRBD1 (6 bases). V lost 3 bases and J 6 bases, leaving 12 bases between the germline ends. The CDR3 sequence is 13 residues long. From germline, CDR1 is GTSNPN and CDR2 SVGIG (reference sequence).

The chain carries TRBV5-6 and TRBJ2-7; no firm D call. The V gene lost 0 bases and the J gene lost 2 bases, with 9 bases spanning the gap. The CDR3 consists of 14 residues. Germline V gene data show CDR1 as SGHDT and CDR2 as YYEEEE. The DNA of the CDR3 is TGTGCCAGCAGCTTGGCAGGCAGCCCCTACGAGCAGTACTTC. Protein product: CASSLAGSPYEQYF.

The rearrangement joins TRBV18 to TRBJ2-7; the D gene is possibly TRBD1 (5 bases). The germline V gene has CDR1 KGHSH and CDR2 LQKENI. Trimming took 3 bases from V and 4 from J, leaving 7 bases between them. This CDR3 has 12 amino acids. The CDR3 DNA reads as TGTGCCAGCTCACCCGACAGATACGAGCAGTACTTC. Translation: CASSPDRYEQYF.

The chain carries TRBV6-1 and TRBJ2-1, with D hard to call. Looked up from germline, CDR1 is MNHNS and CDR2 is SASEGT. This CDR3 has 13 residues. Trimming took off 1 base at V and 4 bases at J, with 5 bases between the two ends. The CDR3 is CASSEDSYNEQFF. The CDR3 DNA is TGTGCCAGCAGTGAAGACAGTTACAATGAGCAGTTCTTC.

This chain links TRBV5-1 with TRBJ1-4; D is uncertain. CDR3 size: 16 residues. Germline-derived CDR1 and CDR2 are SGHRS and YFSETQ. V was clipped by 2 bases and J by 4 bases, with 15 bases between them. This chain's CDR3 is CASSFTAGSHNEKLFF. CDR3 nucleotides: TGCGCCAGCAGCTTCACGGCGGGCAGCCATAATGAAAAACTGTTTTTT.

This sequence joins TRBV15 and TRBJ2-2; 10 positions match TRBD2. After removal of 0 bases from V and 4 bases from J, the junction contained 8 bases not matched to a gene. CDR3 length: 18 residues. The germline V gene encodes CDR1 LNHNV and CDR2 YYDKDF (reference sequence). The CDR3 region is CATSRDVTSGSVTGELFF. As DNA, the CDR3 is TGTGCCACCAGCAGAGATGTGACTAGCGGGTCGGTCACCGGGGAGCTGTTTTTT. The whole variable domain, filled in from reference TRBV15 and TRBJ2-2, reads DAMVIQNPRYQVTQFGKPVTLSCSQTLNHNVMYWYQQKSSQAPKLLFHYYDKDFNNEADTPDNFQSRRPNTSFCFLDIRSPGLGDTAMYLCATSRDVTSGSVTGELFFGEGSRLTVL.

The chain carries TRBV25-1 and TRBJ2-5; 8 nucleotides line up with TRBD1. Germline values: CDR1 MGHDK, CDR2 SYGVNS. With 3 bases clipped from V and 3 bases from J, the junction kept 6 bases outside the gene matches. This CDR3 spans 15 amino acids. CDR3 region: CASSDLTTGEETQYF. CDR3 DNA sequence: TGTGCCAGCAGTGACCTCACGACAGGGGAAGAGACCCAGTACTTC.

The rearrangement uses TRBV14 and TRBJ2-1, with TRBD1 identical over 10 bases. The length of the CDR3 is 15 residues. Trimming removed 1 base from V and 10 bases from J; junction bases left unmatched: 7. In germline, CDR1 is SGHDN, CDR2 FVKESK. The CDR3, as DNA: TGTGCCAGCAGCCAAGGACAGGGGGCCCGGGGGGAGCAGTTCTTC. This encodes CASSQGQGARGEQFF.

The chain employs TRBV19 and TRBJ2-7, with TRBD2 identical over 7 bases. V trimming: 5 bases; J trimming: 6 bases; junction bases outside the gene matches: 7. This CDR3 has 13 residues. Germline lookup yields CDR1 LNHDA and CDR2 SQIVND (reference sequence). CDR3 in DNA: TGTGCCAGTAGTTCGGGGAGGGCCATCGAGCAGTACTTC. It translates to CASSSGRAIEQYF.

V is TRBV5-1 and J is TRBJ1-2; weak D call: TRBD1 (5 bases). V lost 4 bases and J lost 4, with 14 bases in between. Germline lookup yields CDR1 SGHRS and CDR2 YFSETQ. The length of the CDR3 is 14 residues. The CDR3 loop reads CASSPTEGRYGYTF. Written as DNA, the CDR3 is TGCGCCAGCAGCCCGACAGAAGGACGCTATGGCTACACCTTC.

The chain carries TRBV28 and TRBJ1-5, with TRBD1 matching 11 bases. The CDR3 loop spans 16 amino acids. Germline loops: CDR1 MDHEN, CDR2 SYDVKM. J was trimmed by 3 bases and V by 6 bases; bases with no gene match: 7. CDR3 residues: CASSFRTGGDNQPQHF. The CDR3 DNA follows: TGTGCCAGCAGCTTTCGGACAGGGGGCGACAATCAGCCCCAGCATTTT.

The V gene is TRBV6-5, the J gene TRBJ1-4, with 10 bases that match TRBD1. This CDR3 comprises 15 residues. With 6 bases clipped from V and 9 bases from J, the junction kept 10 bases outside the gene matches. Germline CDR1 MNHEY, CDR2 SVGAGI. The chain's CDR3 is CASRAGQGTLKKLFF. The CDR3 nucleotides are TGTGCCAGCAGGGCGGGACAGGGGACTCTCAAAAAACTGTTTTTT.

This chain links TRBV5-1 with TRBJ1-1; tentatively, D is TRBD1 (5 bases). V was cut by 0 bases and J by 9 bases, with 9 bases left in between. The CDR3 length is 12 residues. Per the germline V gene, CDR1 is SGHRS and CDR2 is YFSETQ. Here the CDR3 DNA reads TGCGCCAGCAGCTTGGCTCAGGGCCAAGCTTTCTTT. Translating gives CASSLAQGQAFF.

This sequence joins TRBV7-2 and TRBJ2-2, with 7 bases aligning to TRBD2. Trimming cost V 4 bases and J 2 bases; bases outside gene matches: 4. The CDR3 length is 15 residues. Germline V gene sequence: CDR1 SGHTA, CDR2 FQGNSA. The CDR3 loop is CASSWRGGNTGELFF. The CDR3 region has the DNA TGTGCCAGCAGCTGGCGCGGGGGAAACACCGGGGAGCTGTTTTTT.

The genes are TRBV19 and TRBJ2-7; no clear D gene. CDR1 and CDR2 (germline): LNHDA, SQIVND (reference sequence). This CDR3 has 19 residues. The V end was cut by 10 bases, the J end by 0 bases, with 31 bases between. The CDR3 DNA sequence: TGTGCCACCCATGGCTCGGGTAAGCTACTATCGTCGGGCTCCTACGAGCAGTACTTC. It specifies CATHGSGKLLSSGSYEQYF.

The V and J genes are TRBV5-4 and TRBJ1-3; D may be TRBD1 (6 bases). The V gene lost 0 bases and the J gene lost 4 bases, with 17 bases spanning the gap. In germline, CDR1 is SGHNT, CDR2 YYREEE (reference sequence). The CDR3 has 17 amino acids. The CDR3 nucleotides read TGTGCCAGCAGCTTGGGTGGCGGGGGCGCAGCCGGAAACACCATATATTTT. Amino acids: CASSLGGGGAAGNTIYF. The full variable domain, with the rest looked up from reference TRBV5-4 and TRBJ1-3, is ETGVTQSPTHLIKTRGQQVTLRCSSQSGHNTVSWYQQALGQGPQFIFQYYREEENGRGNFPPRFSGLQFPNYSSELNVNALELDDSALYLCASSLGGGGAAGNTIYFGEGSWLTVV.

The V gene is TRBV6-1, the J gene TRBJ2-5; 7 bases are a match to TRBD1. The V gene end was trimmed by 5 bases and the J gene end by 1 base; junction bases not matched to a gene: 7. This CDR3 has 15 amino acids. CDR1 and CDR2 (germline): MNHNS, SASEGT. This CDR3 reads CASSFRTGGQETQYF. The CDR3, as DNA: TGTGCCAGCAGTTTCCGGACAGGTGGCCAAGAGACCCAGTACTTC.

The chain is built from TRBV6-1 and TRBJ1-2; 8 nucleotides line up with TRBD1. Losses at the gene ends were 5 bases for V and 3 bases for J; bases not matched to a gene: 2. Germline CDR1 is MNHNS and CDR2 is SASEGT. This CDR3 region has 13 residues. Here the CDR3 reads CASSSTGDYGYTF. The CDR3 DNA sequence: TGTGCCAGCAGTTCGACAGGGGACTATGGCTACACCTTC.